This T cell receptor (beta chain) comes out of a study of blood T cell repertoires in COVID-19. TCRdb keeps only in-frame clones here, not all; method: immunoSEQ multiplex PCR. The sample lists around 170,000 clones, less than 90% seen once, with 7% to 8% in the top ten. The CDR3 loop spans 13 amino acids. Looked up from germline, CDR1 is LNHDA and CDR2 is SQIVND (reference sequence). V was cut by 6 bases and J by 10 bases, with 13 bases left in between. The TCR comes from a woman aged 50 to 65 who had recovered from COVID-19. The sequencing input was PBMCs or T cells enriched from blood (not recorded which). The chain has TRBV19 and TRBJ1-6; D call uncertain. CDR3 DNA: TGTGCCAGTAGCCTACGGGAGCGGTCACCCCTCCACTTT. Residues: CASSLRERSPLHF.